These 14 T cell receptor beta chains were all obtained from the same sample, sequenced in a study of shared clonotypes between healthy human individuals. Here immunoSEQ multiplex PCR was the method, and the copy in TCRdb shows in-frame clones only, minus some. The sample holds millions of clones, 85% to 95% seen once. Naive CD8 cells were CD45RO-negative, positively selected for CCR7, excluding terminally differentiated effector memory CD45RA+ cells. Sequenced sample: naive CD8+ T cells sorted from blood. The source is a man younger than 30 in good health.

This chain links TRBV19 with TRBJ2-7; TRBD1 matches 7 bases. The germline CDR1 and CDR2 sequences are LNHDA and SQIVND (reference sequence). The V segment lost 8 bases and the J segment 2 bases; nucleotides outside the gene matches: 9. The CDR3 has 14 amino acids. Here the CDR3 DNA reads TGTGCCAGTGGGCTCCGGGACAGTACCTACGAGCAGTACTTC. Residues: CASGLRDSTYEQYF.

This clone was seen a single time. This sequence joins TRBV27 and TRBJ2-7; 8 bases line up with TRBD1. The CDR3 sequence is 15 residues long. Trimming at V came to 6 bases and at J to 3 bases, leaving 10 bases not matched to a gene. Per the germline V gene, CDR1 is MNHEY and CDR2 is SMNVEV (reference sequence). The CDR3 here is CASRPRTGYFYEQYF. Here the CDR3 DNA reads TGTGCCAGCAGACCCCGGACAGGGTATTTCTACGAGCAGTACTTC.

V gene TRBV5-4 combines with J gene TRBJ2-4; D ambiguous. The CDR3 is 15 residues long. Trimming took off 0 bases at V and 1 base at J, with 8 bases between the two ends. Looked up from germline, CDR1 is SGHNT and CDR2 is YYREEE (reference sequence). As DNA, the CDR3 is TGTGCCAGCAGCTTGGAGGCTGGGGCCAAAAACATTCAGTACTTC. Protein product: CASSLEAGAKNIQYF.

V gene TRBV28 combines with J gene TRBJ2-2; D is perhaps TRBD1 (5 bases). Looked up from germline, CDR1 is MDHEN and CDR2 is SYDVKM. Between the trimmed V and J ends, which lost 10 bases and 6 bases, there was a span of 15 bases. The length of the CDR3 is 13 residues. In DNA form, the CDR3 reads TGTGCCATCGGTAGGGGATCGGCCGGGGAGCTGTTTTTT. Amino acids: CAIGRGSAGELFF. The full variable domain, its missing parts supplied by reference TRBV28 and TRBJ2-2, is DVKVTQSSRYLVKRTGEKVFLECVQDMDHENMFWYRQDPGLGLRLIYFSYDVKMKEKGDIPEGYSVSREKKERFSLILESASTNQTSMYLCAIGRGSAGELFFGEGSRLTVL.

This rearrangement joins TRBV4-1 to TRBJ2-7, with TRBD2 as a possible D gene (5 bases). Germline V CDR1 and CDR2: MGHRA, YSYEKL. The CDR3 covers 15 residues. Trimming stripped 1 base from V and 4 bases from J, with 14 bases between. CDR3 loop: CASSQVPAVLYEQYF. The CDR3 nucleotides read TGCGCCAGCAGCCAAGTTCCAGCGGTTCTGTACGAGCAGTACTTC.

The chain links TRBV4-3 to TRBJ2-1; 8 bases match TRBD2. This CDR3 is 14 amino acids long. Germline trimming cut 3 bases from V and 9 bases from J; bases unmatched to any gene: 7. CDR1 is LGHNA and CDR2 is YSLEER in the germline V gene. The CDR3 protein is CASSQEFGGGEQFF. CDR3 sequence (DNA): TGCGCCAGCAGCCAGGAATTCGGGGGGGGTGAGCAGTTCTTC.

The sample holds one count of this clone. The chain links TRBV19 to TRBJ2-2, with TRBD2 matching 9 bases. Germline CDR1 is LNHDA and CDR2 is SQIVND (reference sequence). This CDR3 has 16 amino acids. V dropped 5 bases and J dropped 1; count of bases not matched to a gene: 5. This CDR3 reads CASSGLAGVNTGELFF. In DNA, the CDR3 is TGTGCCAGTAGTGGATTAGCGGGAGTGAACACCGGGGAGCTGTTTTTT.

The chain is built from TRBV27 and TRBJ2-1, with D perhaps TRBD1 or TRBD2 (5 bases each). In germline, CDR1 is MNHEY, CDR2 SMNVEV (reference sequence). This CDR3 is built from 17 residues. Trimming shortened V by 2 bases and J by 1 base, and 15 bases separated the two germline ends. CDR3 bases: TGTGCCAGCAGTTTACTCTCCGGGACGGGTTCCTACAATGAGCAGTTCTTC. Its translation: CASSLLSGTGSYNEQFF.

The chain has TRBV4-1 and TRBJ1-4, with 7 bases matching TRBD1. In germline, CDR1 is MGHRA, CDR2 YSYEKL. V lost 0 bases and J lost 3; bases outside the gene matches: 7. The CDR3 runs 17 residues. The CDR3 DNA reads as TGCGCCAGCAGCCAAGAGAGGGGGACAGACTCTAATGAAAAACTGTTTTTT. The encoded protein is CASSQERGTDSNEKLFF.

The V and J genes are TRBV30 and TRBJ1-5; D call uncertain. This CDR3 is built from 13 residues. V was clipped by 6 bases and J by 1 base, with 10 bases between them. CDR1 and CDR2 (germline): GTSNPN, SVGIG (reference sequence). The CDR3: CACPTESNQPQHF. The CDR3 nucleotides read TGTGCCTGCCCAACAGAGAGCAATCAGCCCCAGCATTTT. The whole variable domain, remainder taken from reference TRBV30 and TRBJ1-5, is SQTIHQWPATLVQPVGSPLSLECTVEGTSNPNLYWYRQAAGRGLQLLFYSVGIGQISSEVPQNLSASRPQDRQFILSSKKLLLSDSGFYLCACPTESNQPQHFGDGTRLSIL.

This chain links TRBV6-5 with TRBJ1-2; possibly TRBD1 for D (5 bases). Trimming removed 4 bases at V and 2 bases at J, with 11 bases between. The germline V gene has CDR1 MNHEY and CDR2 SVGAGI. This CDR3 comprises 14 residues. The CDR3 loop is CASSSPRGNYGYTF. The CDR3 DNA follows: TGTGCCAGCAGTTCCCCTCGGGGGAACTATGGCTACACCTTC.

On this clone itself: This sample also contains other DNA sequences that code for the same CDR3. V usage is TRBV10-3 and J usage is TRBJ1-1; possible D gene TRBD1, 5 bases. CDR1 and CDR2 from the germline V gene are ENHRY and SYGVKD. The CDR3 spans 12 residues. V lost 6 bases and J 4 bases, leaving 9 bases between the germline ends. The CDR3 spells CAIRQGGTEAFF. CDR3 coding DNA: TGTGCCATCAGGCAGGGAGGCACTGAAGCTTTCTTT.

The CDR3 DNA sequence: TGTGCCAGCAGCGACAGGGGTGACGGGAGTTACGAGCAGTACTTC. Translation gives CASSDRGDGSYEQYF. The chain has TRBV6-5 and TRBJ2-7; TRBD1 aligns across 8 bases. This CDR3 has 15 amino acids. V shed 6 bases and J 4 bases; nucleotides not matched to a gene: 11. Germline V lookup: CDR1 MNHEY, CDR2 SVGAGI.

The rearrangement links TRBV5-4 to TRBJ2-7; tentative D call: TRBD2 (5 bases). V shed 4 bases and J shed 2 bases, with 13 bases lying between them. CDR3 size: 14 residues. From germline, CDR1 is SGHNT and CDR2 YYREEE (reference sequence). CDR3 nucleotides: TGTGCCAGCAGCCTCGGGGTCACCCCCTACGAGCAGTACTTC. It translates to CASSLGVTPYEQYF. Full variable domain (outside the CDR3, taken from reference TRBV5-4 and TRBJ2-7): ETGVTQSPTHLIKTRGQQVTLRCSSQSGHNTVSWYQQALGQGPQFIFQYYREEENGRGNFPPRFSGLQFPNYSSELNVNALELDDSALYLCASSLGVTPYEQYFGPGTRLTVT.